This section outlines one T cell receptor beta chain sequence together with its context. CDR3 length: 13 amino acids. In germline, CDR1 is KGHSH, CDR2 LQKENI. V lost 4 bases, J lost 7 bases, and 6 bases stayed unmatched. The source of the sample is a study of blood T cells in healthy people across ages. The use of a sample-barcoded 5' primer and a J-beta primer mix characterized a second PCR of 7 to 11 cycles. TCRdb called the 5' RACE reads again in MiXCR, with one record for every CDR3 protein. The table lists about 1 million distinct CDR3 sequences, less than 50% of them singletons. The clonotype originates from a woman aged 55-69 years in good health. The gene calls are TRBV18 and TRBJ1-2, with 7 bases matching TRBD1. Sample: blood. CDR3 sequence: CASSRYDRAGYTF. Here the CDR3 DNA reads TGTGCCAGCTCACGCTACGACAGGGCTGGCTACACCTTC.